This entry is about one T cell receptor beta chain. This clonotype was counted between two and nine times. It has no known antigen specificity. Base qualities are not at hand, and no much larger clone is one base apart. The source of the sample is a study of early T cells in non-severe SARS-CoV-2 infection (dated by TCRdb to the early 2020s). In terms of the full investigation: Because TCR sequencing was done on bulk RNA from unsorted whole blood, the alpha and beta chains could not be paired. What the study reported, not specific to this receptor: VDJdb matching was skewed toward anti-spike CD8 responses and likely underestimated virus-specific expansions, missing private and CD4 specificities.

The library was prepared using 5' RACE. Sequencing relied on a NextSeq 500. The TCR library protocol attached unique molecular identifiers to individual cDNA molecules to correct for sequencing error and PCR bias. Both TCR alpha and beta chains were sequenced, and tight co-correlation was observed between alpha and beta sequence abundances in each sample. In the original analysis: V gene, J gene and CDR3 annotation of TCR sequences was performed with Decombinator V4. TCRs were defined as expanded if a significant change between any two time points was detected under a Poisson model with p below 0.0001. TCR abundances were normalised to the total number of TCRs sequenced per sample and expressed as counts per million. TRAV1-2 paired with TRAJ12, TRAJ20 or TRAJ33 defined MAIT TCRs, while TRAV10 paired with TRAJ18 defined iNKT TCRs. A search of VDJdb, accessed on 1 November 2021, was run for TCRs annotated to CMV, EBV and SARS-CoV-2, with TCRs annotated for multiple antigens excluded. Through fastp at Q25 and MiXCR, TCRdb rebuilt clones from the public reads, retaining in-frame beta chains. Rows merge per CDR3 protein into single entries with the most common DNA and genes. V and J calls and clone size were set by TCRdb, not the authors. The sample data list some 98,000 distinct CDR3 sequences, and 8% to 13% of these were observed just once. The ten most abundant clones make up around 5.1% of the sample.

This was a case-control study nested in a cohort of healthcare workers in London, UK, who had nasopharyngeal swab PCR tests and blood samples taken every week. Healthcare workers were recruited during the week of the UK lockdown, between 23 and 31 March 2020, and followed weekly for up to about 16 weeks. CDR1 and CDR2 are read off the germline V gene as KGHSH and LQKENI. The CDR3, cysteine through phenylalanine, is 15 amino acids long. This entry keeps only the CDR3 DNA: 45 bases, framed from base 1. The V and J ends are trimmed by 2 bases and 9 bases, leaving 17 bases between them. The chain was built from TRBV18 and TRBJ2-1; the best D guess is TRBD1, with 5 bases matching. The receptor comes from an adult who was a healthcare worker with PCR-confirmed SARS-CoV-2 infection or an uninfected control (not recorded which). Specimen: whole blood. The nucleotides read TGTGCCAGCTCACCAATGAGCGCAGGGCTTGGTGAGCAGTTCTTC. Its translation reads: CASSPMSAGLGEQFF.